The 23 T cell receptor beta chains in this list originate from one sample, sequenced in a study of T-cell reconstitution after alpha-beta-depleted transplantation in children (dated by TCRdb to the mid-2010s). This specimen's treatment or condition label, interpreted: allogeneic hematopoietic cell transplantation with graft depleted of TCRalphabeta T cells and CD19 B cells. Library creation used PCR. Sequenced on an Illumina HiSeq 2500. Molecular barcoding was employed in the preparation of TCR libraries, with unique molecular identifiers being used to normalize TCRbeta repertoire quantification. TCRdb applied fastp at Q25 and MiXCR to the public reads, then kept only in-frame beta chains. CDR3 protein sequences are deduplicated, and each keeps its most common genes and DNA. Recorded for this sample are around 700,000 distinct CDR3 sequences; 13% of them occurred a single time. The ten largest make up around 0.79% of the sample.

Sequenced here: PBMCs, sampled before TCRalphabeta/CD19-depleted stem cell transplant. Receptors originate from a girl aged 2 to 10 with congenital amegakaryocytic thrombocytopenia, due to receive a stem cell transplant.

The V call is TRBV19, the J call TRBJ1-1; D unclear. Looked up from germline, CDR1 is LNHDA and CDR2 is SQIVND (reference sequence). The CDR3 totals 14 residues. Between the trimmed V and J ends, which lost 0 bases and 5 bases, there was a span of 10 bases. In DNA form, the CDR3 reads TGTGCCAGTAGTATAGATGAATGGGATACTGAAGCTTTCTTT. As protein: CASSIDEWDTEAFF.

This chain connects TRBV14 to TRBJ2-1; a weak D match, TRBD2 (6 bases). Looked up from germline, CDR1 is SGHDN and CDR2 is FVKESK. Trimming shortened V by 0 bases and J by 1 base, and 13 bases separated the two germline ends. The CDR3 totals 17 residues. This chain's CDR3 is CASSQEGWRGSYNEQFF. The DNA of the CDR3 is TGTGCCAGCAGCCAAGAAGGTTGGAGGGGATCCTACAATGAGCAGTTCTTC.

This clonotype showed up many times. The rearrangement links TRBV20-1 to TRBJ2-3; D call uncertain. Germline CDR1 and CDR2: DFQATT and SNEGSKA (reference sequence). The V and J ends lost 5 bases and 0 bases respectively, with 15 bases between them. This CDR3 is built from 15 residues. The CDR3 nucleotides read TGCAGTGCTCCCCATCTGACGACCAGCACAGATACGCAGTATTTT. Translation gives CSAPHLTTSTDTQYF.

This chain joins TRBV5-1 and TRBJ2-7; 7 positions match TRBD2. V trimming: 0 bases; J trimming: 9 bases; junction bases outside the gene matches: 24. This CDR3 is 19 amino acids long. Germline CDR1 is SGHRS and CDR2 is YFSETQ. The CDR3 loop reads CASSLAGQKGLAVASGQYF. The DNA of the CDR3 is TGCGCCAGCAGCTTGGCCGGGCAGAAAGGCCTAGCGGTAGCGAGTGGGCAGTACTTC. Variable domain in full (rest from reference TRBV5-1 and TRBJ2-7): KAGVTQTPRYLIKTRGQQVTLSCSPISGHRSVSWYQQTPGQGLQFLFEYFSETQRNKGNFPGRFSGRQFSNSRSEMNVSTLELGDSALYLCASSLAGQKGLAVASGQYFGPGTRLTVT.

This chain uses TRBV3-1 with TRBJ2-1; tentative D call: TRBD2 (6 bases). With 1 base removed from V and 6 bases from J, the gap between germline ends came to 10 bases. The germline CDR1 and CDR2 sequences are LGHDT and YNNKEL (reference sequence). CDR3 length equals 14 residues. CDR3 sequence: CASSQGLAPNEQFF. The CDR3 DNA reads TGTGCCAGCAGCCAAGGTCTAGCGCCCAATGAGCAGTTCTTC.

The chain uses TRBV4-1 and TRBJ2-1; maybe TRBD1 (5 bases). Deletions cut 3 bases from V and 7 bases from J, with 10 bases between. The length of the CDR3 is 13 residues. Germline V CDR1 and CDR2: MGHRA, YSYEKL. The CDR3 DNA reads TGCGCCAGCAGCCAGACTCAGGGAAATGAGCAGTTCTTC. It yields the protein CASSQTQGNEQFF.

CDR3 loop: CSVLGSGRIGEQFF. The CDR3 nucleotides are TGCAGTGTGCTGGGGAGCGGGAGGATCGGAGAGCAGTTCTTC. The V and J genes are TRBV20-1 and TRBJ2-1; 9 nucleotides line up with TRBD2. The CDR3 runs 14 residues. Looked up from germline, CDR1 is DFQATT and CDR2 is SNEGSKA (reference sequence). J gave up 10 bases and V 7 bases, and 14 bases lay outside the gene matches.

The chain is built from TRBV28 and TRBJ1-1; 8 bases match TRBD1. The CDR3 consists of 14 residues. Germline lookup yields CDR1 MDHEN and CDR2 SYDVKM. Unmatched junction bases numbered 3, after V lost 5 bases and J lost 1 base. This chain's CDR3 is CASSPGGSNTEAFF. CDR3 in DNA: TGTGCCAGCAGTCCAGGGGGCTCGAACACTGAAGCTTTCTTT.

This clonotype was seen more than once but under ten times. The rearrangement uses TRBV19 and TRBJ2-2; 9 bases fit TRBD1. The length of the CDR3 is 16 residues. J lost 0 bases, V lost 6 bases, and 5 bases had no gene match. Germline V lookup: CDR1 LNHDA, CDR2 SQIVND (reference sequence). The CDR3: CASSSTGGANTGELFF. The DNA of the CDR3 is TGTGCCAGTAGCTCAACAGGGGGCGCGAACACCGGGGAGCTGTTTTTT. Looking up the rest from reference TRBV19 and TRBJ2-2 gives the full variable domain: DGGITQSPKYLFRKEGQNVTLSCEQNLNHDAMYWYRQDPGQGLRLIYYSQIVNDFQKGDIAEGYSVSREKKESFPLTVTSAQKNPTAFYLCASSSTGGANTGELFFGEGSRLTVL.

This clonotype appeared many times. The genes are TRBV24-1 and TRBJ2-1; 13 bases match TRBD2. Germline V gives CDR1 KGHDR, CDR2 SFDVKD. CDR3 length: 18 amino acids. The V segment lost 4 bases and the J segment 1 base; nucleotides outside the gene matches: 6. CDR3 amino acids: CATSDYGLAGASYNEQFF. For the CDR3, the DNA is TGTGCCACCAGTGACTACGGACTAGCGGGAGCTTCCTACAATGAGCAGTTCTTC.

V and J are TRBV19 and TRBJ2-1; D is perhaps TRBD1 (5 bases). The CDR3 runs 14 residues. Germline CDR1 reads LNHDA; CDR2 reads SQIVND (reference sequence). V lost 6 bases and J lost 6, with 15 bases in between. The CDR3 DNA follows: TGTGCCAGTAGGACTCGGACAACTCCCAATGAGCAGTTCTTC. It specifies CASRTRTTPNEQFF. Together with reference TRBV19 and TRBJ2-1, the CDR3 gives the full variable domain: DGGITQSPKYLFRKEGQNVTLSCEQNLNHDAMYWYRQDPGQGLRLIYYSQIVNDFQKGDIAEGYSVSREKKESFPLTVTSAQKNPTAFYLCASRTRTTPNEQFFGPGTRLTVL.

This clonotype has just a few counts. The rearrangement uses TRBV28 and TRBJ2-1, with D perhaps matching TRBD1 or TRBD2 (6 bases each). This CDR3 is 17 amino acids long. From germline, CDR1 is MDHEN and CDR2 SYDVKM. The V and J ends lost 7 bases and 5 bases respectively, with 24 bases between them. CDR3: CASTSSLRGLRNNEQFF. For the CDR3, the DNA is TGTGCCAGCACTTCTTCCTTACGGGGGCTGAGGAACAATGAGCAGTTCTTC.

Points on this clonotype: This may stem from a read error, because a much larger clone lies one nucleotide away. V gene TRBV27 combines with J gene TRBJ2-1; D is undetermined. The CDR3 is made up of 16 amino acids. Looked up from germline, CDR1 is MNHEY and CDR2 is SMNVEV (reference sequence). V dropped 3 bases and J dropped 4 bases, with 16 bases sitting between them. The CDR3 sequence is CASSLLRCEGYNEQFF. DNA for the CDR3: TGTGCCAGCAGTTTGCTCCGCTGCGAAGGTTACAATGAGCAGTTCTTC.

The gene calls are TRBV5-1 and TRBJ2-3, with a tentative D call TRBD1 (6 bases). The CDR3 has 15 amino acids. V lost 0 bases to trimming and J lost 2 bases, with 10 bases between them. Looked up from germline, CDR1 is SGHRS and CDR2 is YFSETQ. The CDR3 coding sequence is TGCGCCAGCAGCTTGGCGGACAGTCTCACAGATACGCAGTATTTT. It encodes CASSLADSLTDTQYF.

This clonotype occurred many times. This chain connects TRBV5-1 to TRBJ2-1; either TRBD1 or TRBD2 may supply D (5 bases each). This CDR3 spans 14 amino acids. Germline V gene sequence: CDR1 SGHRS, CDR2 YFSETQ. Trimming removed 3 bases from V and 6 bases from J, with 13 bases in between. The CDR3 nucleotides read TGCGCCAGCAGCTCACCCGGGACCACCAATGAGCAGTTCTTC. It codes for CASSSPGTTNEQFF.

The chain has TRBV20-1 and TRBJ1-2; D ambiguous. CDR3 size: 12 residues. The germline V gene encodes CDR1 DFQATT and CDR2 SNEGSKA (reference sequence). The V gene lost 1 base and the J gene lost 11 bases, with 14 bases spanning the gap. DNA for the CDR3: TGCAGTGCTAGAGTAGGCCAGCGTAGATACACCTTC. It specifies CSARVGQRRYTF.

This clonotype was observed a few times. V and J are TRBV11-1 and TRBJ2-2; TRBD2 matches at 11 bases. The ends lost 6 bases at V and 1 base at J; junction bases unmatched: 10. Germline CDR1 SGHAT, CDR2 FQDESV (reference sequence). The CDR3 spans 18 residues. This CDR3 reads CASRSGTSGSKNTGELFF. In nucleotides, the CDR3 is TGTGCCAGCAGGTCAGGGACTAGCGGTTCAAAGAACACCGGGGAGCTGTTTTTT.

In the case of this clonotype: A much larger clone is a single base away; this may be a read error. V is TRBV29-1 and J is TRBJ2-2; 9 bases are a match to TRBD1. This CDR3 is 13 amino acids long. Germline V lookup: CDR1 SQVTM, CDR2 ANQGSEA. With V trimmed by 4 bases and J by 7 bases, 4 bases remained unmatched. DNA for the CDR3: TGCAGCGTTGTGGGACAGGGCGGCGGGGAGCTGTTTTTT. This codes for CSVVGQGGGELFF.

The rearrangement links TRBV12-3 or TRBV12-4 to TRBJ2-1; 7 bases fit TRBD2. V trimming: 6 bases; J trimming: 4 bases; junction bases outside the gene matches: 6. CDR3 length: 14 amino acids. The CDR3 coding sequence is TGTGCCAGCAGCATAGGACTAGGTTACAATGAGCAGTTCTTC. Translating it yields CASSIGLGYNEQFF.

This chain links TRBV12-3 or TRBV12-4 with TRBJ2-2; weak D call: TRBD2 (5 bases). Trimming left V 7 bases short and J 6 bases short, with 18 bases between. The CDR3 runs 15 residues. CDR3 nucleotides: TGTGCCAGCAAAAATCCGGGAAGCGTGGCCGGGGAGCTGTTTTTT. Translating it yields CASKNPGSVAGELFF.

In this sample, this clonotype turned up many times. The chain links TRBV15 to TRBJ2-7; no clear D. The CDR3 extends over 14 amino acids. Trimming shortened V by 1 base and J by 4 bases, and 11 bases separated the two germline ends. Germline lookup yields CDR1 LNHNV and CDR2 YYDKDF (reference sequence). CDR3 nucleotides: TGTGCCACCAGCAGAGGGAAAGGCTCGTACGAGCAGTACTTC. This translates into CATSRGKGSYEQYF.

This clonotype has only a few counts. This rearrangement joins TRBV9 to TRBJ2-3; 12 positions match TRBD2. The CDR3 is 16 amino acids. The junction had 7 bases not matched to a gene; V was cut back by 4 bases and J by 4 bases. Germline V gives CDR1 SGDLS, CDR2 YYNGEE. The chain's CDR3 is CASSSRLAGVPDTQYF. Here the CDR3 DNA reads TGTGCCAGCAGCTCACGACTAGCGGGAGTCCCAGATACGCAGTATTTT.

Written as DNA, the CDR3 is TGTGCCAGCAGTCCAACTAGAAACTCCTACAATGAGCAGTTCTTC. Its protein product is CASSPTRNSYNEQFF. The chain joins TRBV12-3 or TRBV12-4 to TRBJ2-1; D may be TRBD2 (5 bases). The CDR3 length is 15 residues. Trimming pared 5 bases from V and 0 bases from J, leaving 11 bases between.